This is a list of T cell receptor beta chains from one sample in a study of blood T cell repertoires in COVID-19. Sequencing was performed with immunoSEQ multiplex PCR; in TCRdb, only in-frame clones are kept and a portion is missing. The sample yields about 180,000 clones, approximately 85% seen once. The source material was peripheral blood. The receptors originated from a human donor with active or convalescent COVID-19. The donor label of this sample is uncertain. The CDR3 runs from the conserved cysteine through the conserved F or W. A D gene is named only where the DNA matches it firmly. Size is omitted from some rows. Given values are once, few, many or a class for expanded clones.

D,J,size,V,DNA,CDR3
TRBD1,TRBJ1-1,-,TRBV29-1,TGCAGCTCCCACGGACCAAGACAGGGCGGGAACACTGAAGCTTTCTTT,CSSHGPRQGGNTEAFF
TRBD1,TRBJ2-2,-,TRBV19,TGTGCCAGTAGACGACAGGGGACCTACACCGGGGAGCTGTTTTTT,CASRRQGTYTGELFF
-,TRBJ2-2,-,TRBV6-5,TGTGCCAGCAGTTACCGACAGGCACGGGGCACCGGGGAGCTGTTTTTT,CASSYRQARGTGELFF
-,TRBJ2-7,-,TRBV5-3,TGTGCCAGAAGCCCCGAGTTCGAGCAGTACTTC,CARSPEFEQYF
TRBD1,TRBJ1-2,-,TRBV4-3,TGCGCCAGCAGCCAAGGTTGGGACAGCTCGAACTATGGCTACACCTTC,CASSQGWDSSNYGYTF
-,TRBJ1-4,-,TRBV30,TGTGCCTTACTTGCAACTAATGAAAAACTGTTTTTT,CALLATNEKLFF
-,TRBJ2-1,-,TRBV11-3,TGTGCCAGCAGCCTAGGGGGGGTCTACAATGAGCAGTTCTTC,CASSLGGVYNEQFF
-,TRBJ1-1,-,TRBV10-1,TGCGCCAGCAGTCACGGACGGGGCACTGAAGCTTTCTTT,CASSHGRGTEAFF
TRBD2,TRBJ2-1,-,TRBV10-3,TGTGCCATCAGTGGGACTAGCGGGAGACTCCACTACAATGAGCAGTTCTTC,CAISGTSGRLHYNEQFF
-,TRBJ2-5,-,TRBV4-3,TGCGCCAGCAGCCAAGAAGGGGGTATTGGAGAGACCCAGTACTTC,CASSQEGGIGETQYF
TRBD1,TRBJ1-2,-,TRBV28,TGTGCCAGCAGCCTACCCCCGACAGGGTATGGCTACACCTTC,CASSLPPTGYGYTF
-,TRBJ2-5,once,TRBV5-1,TGCGCCAGCAGCTCCGGAGTACGTGCGGAGCGTAGCCAAGAGACCCAGTACTTC,CASSSGVRAERSQETQYF
-,TRBJ1-3,-,TRBV11-3,TGTGCCAGCAGCTTAGCCTTGGGGGCAGGAAACACCATATATTTT,CASSLALGAGNTIYF
-,TRBJ1-5,-,TRBV10-3,TGTGCCATCAGTGAGTCGACCGGAGCCGGGCCCCAGCATTTT,CAISESTGAGPQHF
-,TRBJ2-5,few,TRBV29-1,TGCAGCGTTGTTTTGGCTAGCTCTTCAGAGACCCAGTACTTC,CSVVLASSSETQYF
-,TRBJ1-6,-,TRBV7-2,TGTGCCAGCAGCTTAAGGGGACACAGTAGGGGATTTTATAATTCACCCCTCCACTTT,CASSLRGHSRGFYNSPLHF
-,TRBJ2-2,-,TRBV6-6,TGTGCCAGCACTGCGAAGACCGGGGAGCTGTTTTTT,CASTAKTGELFF
TRBD2,TRBJ2-5,-,TRBV5-1,TGCGCCAGCGAAGCGGGGGGGCAAGAGACCCAGTACTTC,CASEAGGQETQYF
TRBD2,TRBJ2-1,-,TRBV4-2,TGTGCCAGCAGCTATCCGGGGGGGCCCCATGAGCAGTTCTTC,CASSYPGGPHEQFF
TRBD1,TRBJ1-2,-,TRBV7-9,TGTGCCAGCAGCCTCGCCACAGGGGGCAACTATGGCTACACCTTC,CASSLATGGNYGYTF
TRBD1,TRBJ1-6,-,TRBV19,TGTGCCAGTAGTATCGGACAGGGTAATTCACCCCTCCACTTT,CASSIGQGNSPLHF
TRBD2,TRBJ2-7,-,TRBV11-3,TGTGCCAGCAGCTCGGAACTAGCGGGAGGGTCTAACGAGCAGTACTTC,CASSSELAGGSNEQYF
TRBD1,TRBJ1-5,-,TRBV19,TGTGCCAGCAAACCGGGACAGGGTCAAATTTATCAGCCCCAGCATTTT,CASKPGQGQIYQPQHF
-,TRBJ1-3,few,TRBV4-3,TGCGCCAGCAGCCAAGATTTGCCAGGCGACAGAAACACCATATATTTT,CASSQDLPGDRNTIYF
-,TRBJ2-3,-,TRBV28,TGTGCCAGCAGGCTCCGGTTCTGGCAGGGCACAGATACGCAGTATTTT,CASRLRFWQGTDTQYF
TRBD2,TRBJ2-7,few,TRBV11-2,TGTGCCAGCAGCTTACTTAGCGGGGGCTACGAGCAGTACTTC,CASSLLSGGYEQYF
TRBD1,TRBJ1-2,-,TRBV6-2/TRBV6-3,TGTGCCAGCAGTTACTCGAACAGGGGAAATGGCTACACCTTC,CASSYSNRGNGYTF